This section outlines one T cell receptor (beta chain) sequence together with its context. The data belong to a study of blood T cell repertoires in COVID-19. Study information: T cells, B-cell-depleted T cells, or PBMCs supplied cDNA or gDNA.

V was clipped by 3 bases and J by 7 bases; unmatched bases: 6. The germline gives CDR1 SNHLY, CDR2 FYNNEI. The CDR3 consists of 15 residues. Under the authors' procedure: Amplification with reference gene primers provided the estimates of nucleated cell counts. Here immunoSEQ multiplex PCR was the method, and the copy in TCRdb shows in-frame clones only, minus some. Clone size and V and J calls were adopted from that table, with D and trimming inferred from the DNA. The sample yields some 290,000 clones, approximately 87% seen once. This sequence was found in a man in his fifties or sixties who had recovered from COVID-19. What was sequenced was peripheral blood. The V and J genes are TRBV2 and TRBJ2-3; TRBD2 aligns across 11 bases. This CDR3 reads CASSDLAGGYNTQYF. The CDR3, as DNA: TGTGCCAGCAGTGACCTAGCGGGGGGATATAATACGCAGTATTTT.